This TCR beta chain emerged from a study of CD8+CD57+ T cells in acquired aplastic anemia. Overall study context: DNA per sorted CD4+ or CD8+ sample ranged about 0.19 to 30 ug, averaging 3.2 ug.

Patients who underwent sequencing had shown CD8+CD57+ cell expansion by flow cytometry. This clonotype was counted many times. The template for TCR beta VDJ and CDR3 sequence profiling was genomic DNA. TCRdb re-called the reads with MiXCR, one entry per CDR3 protein. The profile covers 150,000 to 180,000 distinct CDR3 sequences, with over 50% appearing a single time and less than 15% taken by the ten largest. The sequence was obtained from a human donor with aplastic anemia. Sequencing was carried out using sorted CD4+, CD8+, or CD8+CD57+ T cells (not recorded which) from PBMCs.

The CDR3 spells CASSLRSGNYGYTF. DNA of the CDR3: TGTGCCAGCAGCTTGAGATCGGGGAACTATGGCTACACCTTC. The V and J genes are TRBV5-5 and TRBJ1-2, with no clear D. The CDR3 contains 14 residues. Germline V gene lookup returns CDR1 SGHKS and CDR2 YYEKEE (reference sequence). Trimming took off 1 base at V and 2 bases at J, with 9 bases between the two ends. Full variable domain (remainder filled in from reference TRBV5-5 and TRBJ1-2): DAGVTQSPTHLIKTRGQQVTLRCSPISGHKSVSWYQQVLGQGPQFIFQYYEKEERGRGNFPDRFSARQFPNYSSELNVNALLLGDSALYLCASSLRSGNYGYTFGSGTRLTVV.